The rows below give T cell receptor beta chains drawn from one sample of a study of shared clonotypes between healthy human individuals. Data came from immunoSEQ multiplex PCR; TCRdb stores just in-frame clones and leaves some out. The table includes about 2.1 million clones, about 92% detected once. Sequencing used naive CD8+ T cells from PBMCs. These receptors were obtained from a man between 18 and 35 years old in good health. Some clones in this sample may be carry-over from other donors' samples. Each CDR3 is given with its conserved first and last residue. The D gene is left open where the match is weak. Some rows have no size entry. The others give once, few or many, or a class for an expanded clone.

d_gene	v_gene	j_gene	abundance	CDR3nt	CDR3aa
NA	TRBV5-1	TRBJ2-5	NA	TGCGCCAGCAGCTTGGCCAAGCAGGAGACCCAGTACTTC	CASSLAKQETQYF
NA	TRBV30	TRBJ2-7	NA	TGTGCCTGGGGGGAGGGATCCAGGGGGCCCTACGAGCAGTACTTC	CAWGEGSRGPYEQYF
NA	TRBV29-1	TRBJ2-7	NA	TGCAGCGTTGATACGGGGGCCCACGAGCAGTACTTC	CSVDTGAHEQYF
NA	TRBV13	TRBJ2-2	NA	TGTGCCAGCAGCTTACAGGTCCCCGGGGAGCTGTTTTTT	CASSLQVPGELFF
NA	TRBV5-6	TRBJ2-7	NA	TGTGCCAGCAGCTTTCAAGGGATGAGGGAGTACTTC	CASSFQGMREYF
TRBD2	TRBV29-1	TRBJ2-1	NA	TGCAGCGTTGTATTTGCGTTGACGGCTAGCGGGAGATCCTGGTCCCACAATGAGCAGTTCTTC	CSVVFALTASGRSWSHNEQFF
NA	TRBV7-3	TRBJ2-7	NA	TGTGCCAGCAGCTCTGACAGCCGTTCCTACGAGCAGTACTTC	CASSSDSRSYEQYF
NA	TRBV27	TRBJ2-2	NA	TGTGCCAGCAGACCTCTAACAATTGACCCAGCGAACACCGGGGAGCTGTTTTTT	CASRPLTIDPANTGELFF
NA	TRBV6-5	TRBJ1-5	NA	TGTGCCAGCAGTCCTTTACCAGGGGCGAATCAGCCCCAGCATTTT	CASSPLPGANQPQHF
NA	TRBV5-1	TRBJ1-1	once	TGCGCCAGCAGCTCACCCGGGGACATATCATTCTTT	CASSSPGDISFF
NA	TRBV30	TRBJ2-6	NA	TGTGCCTCCTCCCCTCATACTGGGGCCAACGTCCTGACTTTC	CASSPHTGANVLTF
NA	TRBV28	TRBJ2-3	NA	TGTGCCAGCAGAAGGGATACGCAGTATTTT	CASRRDTQYF
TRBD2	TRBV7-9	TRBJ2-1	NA	TGTGCCAGCCGAGGACTAGCGGGAGGGAGCTCCTACAATGAGCAGTTCTTC	CASRGLAGGSSYNEQFF
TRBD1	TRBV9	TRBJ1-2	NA	TGTGCCAGCAGCTCTAGACAGGGAAGTTACTATGGCTACACCTTC	CASSSRQGSYYGYTF
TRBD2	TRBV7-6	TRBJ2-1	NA	TGTGCCAGCAGCTCATCCTGGGACGGGAGGGCCCCTCCCCATGAGCAGTTCTTC	CASSSSWDGRAPPHEQFF
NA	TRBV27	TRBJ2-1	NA	TGTGCCAGCAGTTTCGGACTTCATTACAATGAGCAGTTCTTC	CASSFGLHYNEQFF
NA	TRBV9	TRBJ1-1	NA	TGTGCCAGCAGCGTAGCAGGGGCAGCGTGGACTGAAGCTTTCTTT	CASSVAGAAWTEAFF
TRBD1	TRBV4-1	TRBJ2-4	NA	TGCGCCAGCAGCTCTATAAGGACAGGTGAAAACATTCAGTACTTC	CASSSIRTGENIQYF
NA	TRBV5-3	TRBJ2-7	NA	TGTGCCAGAAGCTTGGCGGGCGTACCCGCCGTTAGGGTCTTATCTTTCTACGAGCAGTACTTC	CARSLAGVPAVRVLSFYEQYF
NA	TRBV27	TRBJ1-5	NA	TGTGCCAGCAGTTATACGGGGGGAAATCAGCCCCAGCATTTT	CASSYTGGNQPQHF
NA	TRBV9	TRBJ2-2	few	TGTGCCAGCAGCGTTGGGGCTGGCGGGGAGCTGTTTTTT	CASSVGAGGELFF
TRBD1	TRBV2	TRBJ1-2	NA	TGTGCCTTTAGGGGGACAGGGGGCCTGGACTATGGCTACACCTTC	CAFRGTGGLDYGYTF
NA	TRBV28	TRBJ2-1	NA	TGTGCCAGCCTCACCCGGGGCTCCTACAATGAGCAGTTCTTC	CASLTRGSYNEQFF
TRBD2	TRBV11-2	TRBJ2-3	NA	TGTGCCAGCAGCCCTAGCGGGATAAGGCGCACAGATACGCAGTATTTT	CASSPSGIRRTDTQYF
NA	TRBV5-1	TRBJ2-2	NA	TGCGCCAGCAGCTTGGTGCTAGCGAACACCGGGGAGCTGTTTTTT	CASSLVLANTGELFF
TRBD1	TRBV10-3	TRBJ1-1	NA	TGTGCCACCGAGGGACAGGGGTACACTGAAGCTTTCTTT	CATEGQGYTEAFF
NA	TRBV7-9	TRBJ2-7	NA	TGTGCCAGCAGCAACCGGGCCGGACCCTACGAGCAGTACTTC	CASSNRAGPYEQYF
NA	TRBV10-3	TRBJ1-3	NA	TGTGCCATCAGTGAGTCGGAAGACTCTGGAAACACCATATATTTT	CAISESEDSGNTIYF